This T cell receptor beta chain was obtained from a study of T cell clones after liver transplantation. The germline gives CDR1 SGHTA, CDR2 FQGNSA. The V and J ends lost 0 bases and 0 bases, in that order; junction bases with no gene match: 1. The CDR3 extends over 17 amino acids. Proliferating CFSE-low MLR cells were sequenced to define alloreactive TCRbeta sequences. Repertoires were generated with immunoSEQ multiplex PCR, while TCRdb's copy carries only in-frame clones and drops some. The sample holds about 2,900 clones, roughly a quarter seen once. Comments on this clone: No antigen is known for it.

The source is a human patient who received a liver transplant. Some T cells may have originated in the graft donor. The sequenced sample consisted of CD4+ T cells from PBMCs cultured with third-party cells. This chain joins TRBV7-2 and TRBJ2-6; 8 bases line up with TRBD1. The CDR3 sequence: CASSLAGTGSGANVLTF. The CDR3 nucleotides are TGTGCCAGCAGCTTAGCGGGGACAGGCTCTGGGGCCAACGTCCTGACTTTC.